This entry describes one T cell receptor beta chain. The antigen it binds to is not known. Nothing much larger sits one base from this clone, and base qualities are not available. Genomic DNA was extracted from sorted cells for sequencing of the TCRbeta CDR3 region. The immunoSEQ Assay was used to sequence the TCRbeta CDR3 regions. Imported from immuneACCESS, the table was reduced by TCRdb to in-frame sequences with V and J called. These copies leave out some clones; in studies compared against another copy, an unresolved V gene accounts for under half, and the cause of the remainder is not known. Across this sample there are approximately 80,000 clones, with about 91% seen only once. Less than 0.2% of the sample rests with the top ten. This sample was included in a study of OX40 agonist ivuxolimab in advanced cancers. For context, the study as a whole: Ivuxolimab, which targeted the costimulatory receptor OX40 (CD134), was an agonistic, fully human IgG2 monoclonal antibody. Of the roughly 51 dose-escalation patients, hepatocellular carcinoma was present in about 20, melanoma in around 15, renal cell carcinoma in 9 and head and neck cancer in 9. Partial responses occurred in three dose-escalation patients, of whom one had hepatocellular carcinoma and two had cutaneous melanoma. In the dose-escalation cohort, approximately 82% of patients were male, and the mean age was around 60 years with a range of about 20 to 80. The paper covers the monotherapy dose-escalation part of the phase I ivuxolimab trial, which included N of about 56 patients. Intravenous ivuxolimab was administered to patients every 2 weeks at six dose levels: 0.01, 0.1, 0.3, 1.5, 3 and 10 mg/kg. Prior anti-PD-1, anti-PD-L1 or anti-CTLA-4 therapy was permitted, and approximately 40% of dose-escalation patients had received checkpoint inhibitors. Peripheral TCRbeta sequencing was intended to test whether TCR sequence diversity was altered and clonal T-cell expansion was caused by ivuxolimab.

The CDR3 has 13 amino acids, counting the end cysteine and phenylalanine. The only DNA kept is the CDR3, 39 bases in frame from the first base. Relative to germline, V is missing 7 bases and J is missing 5 bases, with 3 bases of the junction outside any gene match. CDR1 is given as MNHNY and CDR2 as SVGAGI, both from the germline V gene (reference sequence). Patients with a history of autoimmune disease or receiving systemic immunosuppression were excluded from the trial. In every dose cohort, peripheral blood was drawn for TCR sequencing at baseline, cycle 4 day 1, and cycle 7 day 1. The samples were taken from a phase I, first-in-human, multicenter, open-label dose-escalation trial of ivuxolimab. Adults with locally advanced or metastatic head and neck squamous cell, hepatocellular, melanoma or renal cell carcinoma were enrolled in the trial. Before TCR sequencing, CD4+ T cells and CD8+ T cells from peripheral blood were sorted into separate populations.

Results and caveats for the whole study, not just this receptor: At doses from 0.1 to 3.0 mg/kg, clonal expansion was seen in both CD4+ and CD8+ blood T cells between baseline and week 6. Low levels of normalized T-cell clonal expansion were also seen in some nonresponding patients. The antigen specificity of the clonally expanded peripheral T cells was not determined. In partial responders in the 0.1-3.0 mg/kg groups, normalized peripheral clonal expansion was found to be among the lowest, especially among CD8+ T cells. After ivuxolimab, more expanded clones were found on average in CD8+ T cells than in CD4+ T cells.

This specimen consisted of CD4+ or CD8+ T cells sorted from blood, obtained in a trial of the OX40 agonist ivuxolimab. The V gene is TRBV6-6 and the J gene is TRBJ1-2; a stretch of 11 junction bases matches TRBD1. The clonotype was recovered from an adult with an advanced solid tumor such as melanoma, head and neck, liver or kidney cancer. The sequenced DNA: TGTGCCAGCAACGGACAGGGGGCGTATGGCTACACCTTC. Its product reads: CASNGQGAYGYTF.